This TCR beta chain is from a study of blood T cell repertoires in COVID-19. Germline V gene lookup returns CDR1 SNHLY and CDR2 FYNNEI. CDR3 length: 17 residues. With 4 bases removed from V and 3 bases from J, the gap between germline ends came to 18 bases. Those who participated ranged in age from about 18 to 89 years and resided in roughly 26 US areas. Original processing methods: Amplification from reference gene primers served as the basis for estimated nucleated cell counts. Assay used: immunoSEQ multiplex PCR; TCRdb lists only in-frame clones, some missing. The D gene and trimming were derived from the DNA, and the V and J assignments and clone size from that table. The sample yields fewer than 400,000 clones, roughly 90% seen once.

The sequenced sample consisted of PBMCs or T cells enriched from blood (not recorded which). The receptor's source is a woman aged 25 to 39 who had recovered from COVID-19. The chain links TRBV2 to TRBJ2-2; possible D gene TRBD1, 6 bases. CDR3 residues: CASSGLGWGLDTGELFF. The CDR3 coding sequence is TGTGCCAGCAGTGGTTTGGGGTGGGGGCTGGACACCGGGGAGCTGTTTTTT.